This TCR beta chain was retrieved from a study of cytomegalovirus exposure and HLA in healthy donors. The study's findings and limits: For most subjects, TCR beta sequences were reported to predict HLA-A and HLA-B alleles with accuracy. Presence/absence analyses supposed approximately even sequencing depth among donors. Researchers reported in a later analysis that a missense DCLRE1C variant was tied to TCR beta V- and J-gene trimming.

Of note for this clone: The antigen remains undetermined.

This PCR relied on a set of 60 Vbeta primers and 13 Jbeta primers. The table came from immunoSEQ multiplex PCR; TCRdb's copy has only in-frame clones and leaves some out. The repertoire holds around 200,000 clones, with roughly 80% as singletons. The origin of this receptor is a woman in her 30s in good health and CMV-seropositive. Sequenced material: PBMCs.

CDR3 coding DNA: TGTGCCAGCTCACCACTCGTCACTGAAGCTTTCTTT. It specifies CASSPLVTEAFF. The chain combines TRBV18 with TRBJ1-1; D is undetermined. V was pared by 1 base and J by 4 bases, with 4 bases between. CDR1 is KGHSH, CDR2 LQKENI, per germline. The CDR3 runs to 12 residues.